This T cell receptor (beta chain) was observed in a study of blood T cell repertoires in COVID-19. The wider study: PBMCs, B-cell-depleted T cells, or T cells provided the cDNA or gDNA that made up the material.

This clone was observed a handful of times. Measured with immunoSEQ multiplex PCR; TCRdb has only the in-frame clones, and not every one. Found here are 50,000 to 75,000 clones, 79% of them singletons; the top ten hold about 3%. The TCR sequence derives from a man aged 55 to 69 with acute or convalescent COVID-19. Material for sequencing was peripheral blood.

As DNA, the CDR3 is TGTGCCAGCAGCTTAGGGAGAGGGGGCTATGGCTACACCTTC. It encodes CASSLGRGGYGYTF. The rearrangement joins TRBV7-2 to TRBJ1-2, with a tentative D call TRBD1 (6 bases). Trimming cost V 1 base and J 4 bases, with 10 bases left between them. The CDR3 covers 14 residues. Germline CDR1 is SGHTA and CDR2 is FQGNSA.